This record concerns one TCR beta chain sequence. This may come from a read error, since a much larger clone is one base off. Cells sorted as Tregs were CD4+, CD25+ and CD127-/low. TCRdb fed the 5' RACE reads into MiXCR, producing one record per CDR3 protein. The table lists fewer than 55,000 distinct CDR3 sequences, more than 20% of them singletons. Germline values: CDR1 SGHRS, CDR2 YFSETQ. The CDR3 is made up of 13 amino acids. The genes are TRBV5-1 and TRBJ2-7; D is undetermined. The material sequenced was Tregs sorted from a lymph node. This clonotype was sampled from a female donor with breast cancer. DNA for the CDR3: TGCGCCAACAGCTCCAGGACGGCCTACGAGCAGTACTTC. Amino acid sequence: CANSSRTAYEQYF.